This paragraph reports one TCR beta chain. Its antigen is undetermined. This sample was taken from a study of beta chain features in type 1 diabetes. V was pared by 0 bases and J by 0 bases, with 13 bases between. Germline V gene lookup returns CDR1 SGHTS and CDR2 YDEGEE. The CDR3 is 16 residues long. Expressed TCRB transcripts were sequenced because the entire RNA isolate underwent reverse transcription. Assay: immunoSEQ multiplex PCR; the TCRdb copy retains only in-frame clones and omits some. The table lists over 700,000 clones, 15% to 20% of them singletons. The study, taken as a whole, reports: Significant though moderate, a shortening of TCRB CDR3s appeared in all four CD4+ subsets of Type 1 diabetes patients. Amplification by PCR could prefer shorter templates, with the same effect in patients and controls. Healthy donors had naive, central memory and Treg TCRB repertoires that appeared less similar than those seen among patients.

The chain joins TRBV5-8 to TRBJ2-7; perhaps TRBD1 as D (6 bases). This sequence was found in a woman younger than 35 in good health. Source material: naive CD4+ T cells from blood. The DNA of the CDR3 is TGTGCCAGCAGCTTGGAGTGGGGGCCACCCTCCTACGAGCAGTACTTC. Residues: CASSLEWGPPSYEQYF.